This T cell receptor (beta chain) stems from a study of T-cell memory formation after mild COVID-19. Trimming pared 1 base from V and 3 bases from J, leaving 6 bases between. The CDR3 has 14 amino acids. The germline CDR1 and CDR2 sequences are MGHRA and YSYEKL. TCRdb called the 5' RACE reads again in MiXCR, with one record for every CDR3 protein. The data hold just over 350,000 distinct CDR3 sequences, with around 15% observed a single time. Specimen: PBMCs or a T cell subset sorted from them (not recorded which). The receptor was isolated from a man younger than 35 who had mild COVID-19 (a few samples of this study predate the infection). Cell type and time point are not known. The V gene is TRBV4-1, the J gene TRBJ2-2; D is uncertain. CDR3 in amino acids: CASSQGWDTGELFF. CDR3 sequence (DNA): TGCGCCAGCAGCCAAGGGTGGGACACCGGGGAGCTGTTTTTT.